Below, one TCR beta chain is given with its context. Its target is not known. Researchers ran the PCR with 60 Vbeta and 13 Jbeta primers. Sequencing was performed with immunoSEQ multiplex PCR; in TCRdb, only in-frame clones are kept and a portion is missing. The table includes some 160,000 clones, about 80% detected once. The junction had 4 bases not matched to a gene; V was cut back by 6 bases and J by 0 bases. From germline, CDR1 is ENHRY and CDR2 SYGVKD. CDR3 length equals 14 residues. The data originate from a study of cytomegalovirus exposure and HLA in healthy donors. Overall study results and limits: Using the classifier, cytomegalovirus status was reportedly diagnosed with high specificity and sensitivity. In a later analysis, across HLA loci, associated TCR counts were highest for DRB1, lowest for HLA-C. Researchers reportedly found TCR beta sequences accurately predicted most subjects' HLA-A and HLA-B alleles.

Material for sequencing was PBMCs. The chain is built from TRBV10-3 and TRBJ2-7, with TRBD2 matching 8 bases. This TCR derives from a man aged 50 to 60 in good health and CMV-seropositive. CDR3 sequence: CAIRRGAYSYEQYF. The CDR3 nucleotides are TGTGCCATCAGGCGGGGGGCCTACTCCTACGAGCAGTACTTC.